These 30 T cell receptor beta chains came from one sample sequenced in a study of siplizumab effects on memory and regulatory T cells. TCRdb keeps only in-frame clones here, not all; method: immunoSEQ multiplex PCR. The table lists 50,000 to 70,000 clones, around 96% of them singletons, with about 0.1% in the top ten. Input material: naive CD8+ T cells sorted from blood. The receptor set was obtained from a human donor in good health.

The count of this clone is one. V gene TRBV6-5 combines with J gene TRBJ1-2, with 7 nucleotides matching TRBD1. Germline values: CDR1 MNHEY, CDR2 SVGAGI. CDR3 length: 14 residues. V dropped 4 bases and J dropped 6; count of bases not matched to a gene: 8. The CDR3 DNA follows: TGTGCCAGCAGTTTTACAGGGGCCCTAGATGGCTACACCTTC. It is translated as CASSFTGALDGYTF.

The chain carries TRBV6-6 and TRBJ2-5, with D possibly matching TRBD1 (6 bases). The CDR3 length is 14 residues. Germline V lookup: CDR1 MNHNY, CDR2 SVGAGI (reference sequence). Trimming left V 5 bases short and J 8 bases short, with 18 bases between. For the CDR3, the DNA is TGTGCCAGCAGTACAGGGTTTGGGGGCTTTACCCAGTACTTC. It specifies CASSTGFGGFTQYF.

V usage is TRBV7-6 and J usage is TRBJ2-7; 8 nucleotides match TRBD2. The CDR3 covers 15 residues. Germline V gives CDR1 SGHVS, CDR2 FNYEAQ. V lost 3 bases to trimming and J lost 1 base; unmatched junction nucleotides: 5. CDR3 in DNA: TGTGCCAGCAGCTTGGAGCGGGGGCCGTCCTACGAGCAGTACTTC. Translation gives CASSLERGPSYEQYF.

The CDR3 region has the DNA TGTGCCAGCGGAGTGGACAGCGGGGGTTACGAGCAGTACTTC. This gives the protein CASGVDSGGYEQYF. V gene TRBV2 combines with J gene TRBJ2-7; 8 bases are shared with TRBD2. Germline V CDR1 and CDR2: SNHLY, FYNNEI. V was clipped by 8 bases and J by 4 bases; unmatched bases: 10. CDR3 size: 14 residues.

CDR3 region: CASSFGANTGELFF. CDR3 DNA sequence: TGTGCCAGCAGCTTTGGGGCAAACACCGGGGAGCTGTTTTTT. The chain employs TRBV5-6 and TRBJ2-2, with a tentative D call TRBD1 (5 bases). V was pared by 2 bases and J by 2 bases, with 7 bases between. The CDR3 contains 14 residues. The germline V gene encodes CDR1 SGHDT and CDR2 YYEEEE.

This chain connects TRBV15 to TRBJ2-3, with unresolved D. Germline V gene sequence: CDR1 LNHNV, CDR2 YYDKDF (reference sequence). Trimming shortened V by 6 bases and J by 0 bases, and 4 bases separated the two germline ends. The CDR3 contains 12 residues. Here the CDR3 reads CATRQSTDTQYF. The CDR3 DNA is TGTGCCACCAGACAAAGCACAGATACGCAGTATTTT.

The chain couples TRBV2 to TRBJ1-1; D is uncertain. The germline gives CDR1 SNHLY, CDR2 FYNNEI. The CDR3 sequence is 13 residues long. The germline V and J ends were trimmed by 7 bases and 6 bases, with 15 bases remaining between them. The CDR3 is CASTGPFGAEAFF. In DNA, the CDR3 is TGTGCCAGCACTGGGCCTTTTGGGGCTGAAGCTTTCTTT.

The CDR3: CASMYRGKQETQYF. The CDR3 nucleotides are TGTGCCAGCATGTATCGGGGCAAACAAGAGACCCAGTACTTC. The chain combines TRBV6-5 with TRBJ2-5; D is perhaps TRBD1 or TRBD2 (5 bases each). Per the germline V gene, CDR1 is MNHEY and CDR2 is SVGAGI. This CDR3 region has 14 residues. V dropped 7 bases and J dropped 2 bases, with 14 bases sitting between them.

The chain joins TRBV4-1 to TRBJ2-1; D remains ambiguous. V shed 4 bases and J shed 0 bases, with 13 bases lying between them. The CDR3 has 16 amino acids. Germline CDR1 and CDR2: MGHRA and YSYEKL. The CDR3 loop reads CASSLTQSPSYNEQFF. For the CDR3, the DNA is TGCGCCAGCAGCCTGACCCAGAGTCCCTCCTACAATGAGCAGTTCTTC.

The chain joins TRBV9 to TRBJ2-3; 7 bases line up with TRBD2. This CDR3 spans 18 amino acids. Germline CDR1 is SGDLS and CDR2 is YYNGEE. After removal of 0 bases from V and 6 bases from J, the junction contained 16 bases not matched to a gene. As DNA, the CDR3 is TGTGCCAGCAGCGTAGCTTCTAGCGGCGGAATAAAAGGGGATACGCAGTATTTT. Its protein product is CASSVASSGGIKGDTQYF.

V and J are TRBV4-2 and TRBJ1-2, with no clear D. CDR1 and CDR2 from the germline V gene are LGHNA and YNFKEQ. Trimming stripped 0 bases from V and 4 bases from J, with 9 bases between. The CDR3 totals 14 residues. CDR3 DNA sequence: TGTGCCAGCAGCCAAGATAGCGCCTTCTATGGCTACACCTTC. Translated: CASSQDSAFYGYTF.

The chain carries TRBV10-3 and TRBJ2-7; D is undetermined. CDR3 length: 11 amino acids. V was clipped by 0 bases and J by 5 bases, with 2 bases between them. In germline, CDR1 is ENHRY, CDR2 SYGVKD. The CDR3 sequence: CAISESDEQYF. CDR3 bases: TGTGCCATCAGTGAGTCGGACGAGCAGTACTTC.

This chain connects TRBV5-5 to TRBJ2-2; D may be TRBD1 (5 bases). The CDR3 is made up of 13 amino acids. Germline-derived CDR1 and CDR2 are SGHKS and YYEKEE (reference sequence). Trimming removed 4 bases at V and 6 bases at J, with 10 bases between. In nucleotides, the CDR3 is TGTGCCAGCAGCCTGGACAATCCCGGGGAGCTGTTTTTT. It translates to CASSLDNPGELFF.

The CDR3 region has the DNA TGTGCCAGCAGCCCGAGGGACAGGACCCCTATTAACTATGGCTACACCTTC. Translation gives CASSPRDRTPINYGYTF. The chain is built from TRBV9 and TRBJ1-2; TRBD1 matches at 8 bases. CDR1 and CDR2 from the germline V gene are SGDLS and YYNGEE. CDR3 length: 17 residues. The V and J ends lost 4 bases and 1 base, in that order; junction bases with no gene match: 12.

Concerning this clone itself: Germline is not matched at one junction end, which may reflect a read error. The CDR3 region is CASSFGRADAFF. CDR3 DNA: TGTGCCAGCAGCTTTGGTAGGGCTGACGCTTTCTTT. The chain carries TRBV11-1 and TRBJ1-1; no clear D. The CDR3 spans 12 residues. CDR1 is SGHAT and CDR2 is FQDESV in the germline V gene (reference sequence).

The CDR3 spells CASSSIAGGYEQFF. The CDR3 nucleotides are TGTGCCAGCAGCTCCATTGCGGGGGGCTATGAGCAGTTCTTC. The chain carries TRBV7-3 and TRBJ2-1, with 8 positions matching TRBD2. The CDR3 extends over 14 amino acids. J was trimmed by 8 bases and V by 4 bases; bases with no gene match: 7. Germline V lookup: CDR1 SGHTA, CDR2 FQGTGA.

This chain connects TRBV5-6 to TRBJ2-5; 8 bases match TRBD1. There are 16 residues in the CDR3. Trimming removed 2 bases from V and 4 bases from J; junction bases left unmatched: 10. CDR1 and CDR2 (germline): SGHDT, YYEEEE. The CDR3 nucleotides read TGTGCCAGCAGCTTTTGGACAGGGTGGGAGAGAGAGACCCAGTACTTC. Translated, it gives CASSFWTGWERETQYF.

The rearrangement uses TRBV4-1 and TRBJ2-1; D possibly uses TRBD1 or TRBD2 (5 bases each). Germline V gene sequence: CDR1 MGHRA, CDR2 YSYEKL. The CDR3 is 17 residues long. The V end lost 5 bases, the J end lost 1 base, and 18 bases lay between the germline ends. CDR3 bases: TGCGCCAGCAGCTTAAAACCAGGGAGTGGGTCCTACAATGAGCAGTTCTTC. Protein product: CASSLKPGSGSYNEQFF.

The rearrangement joins TRBV28 to TRBJ2-3; 8 nucleotides line up with TRBD1. The CDR3 runs to 11 residues. V shed 10 bases and J 6 bases; nucleotides not matched to a gene: 3. Germline V lookup: CDR1 MDHEN, CDR2 SYDVKM. The DNA for the CDR3 is TGTGCCACCCGACAGGGGGATACGCAGTATTTT. Translation gives CATRQGDTQYF.

This rearrangement joins TRBV30 to TRBJ2-7, with TRBD2 matching 13 bases. The CDR3 spans 14 residues. Germline V gene data show CDR1 as GTSNPN and CDR2 as SVGIG (reference sequence). The J segment lost 4 bases and the V segment lost 2 bases, leaving 2 bases of the junction unmatched. CDR3 protein: CAWSPLAGGYEQYF. CDR3 DNA: TGTGCCTGGAGTCCACTAGCGGGGGGGTACGAGCAGTACTTC.

V and J are TRBV13 and TRBJ2-5, with D possibly TRBD2 on 7 matching bases. V lost 5 bases and J lost 5, with 15 bases in between. From germline, CDR1 is PRHDT and CDR2 FYEKMQ (reference sequence). This CDR3 contains 14 residues. CDR3 DNA sequence: TGTGCCAGCAGCATTCGGGGGGCTGGGGAGACCCAGTACTTC. It is translated as CASSIRGAGETQYF.

V and J are TRBV4-2 and TRBJ1-1; D gene unclear. Per germline, CDR1 LGHNA and CDR2 YNFKEQ. The CDR3 is made up of 13 amino acids. Trimming cost V 0 bases and J 0 bases, with 2 bases left between them. CDR3 region: CASSQEMNTEAFF. In nucleotides, the CDR3 is TGTGCCAGCAGCCAAGAAATGAACACTGAAGCTTTCTTT.

The chain recombines TRBV2 with TRBJ2-7; a possible D gene is TRBD1 (5 bases). The germline CDR1 and CDR2 sequences are SNHLY and FYNNEI. This CDR3 spans 13 amino acids. V gave up 6 bases and J gave up 5 bases, with 14 bases separating them. The CDR3 is CASSARGLNEQYF. The CDR3 DNA sequence: TGTGCCAGCAGCGCTAGGGGTCTGAACGAGCAGTACTTC.

This rearrangement joins TRBV6-5 to TRBJ1-1, with 8 nucleotides matching TRBD1. This CDR3 has 15 amino acids. Germline V gene lookup returns CDR1 MNHEY and CDR2 SVGAGI. V shed 5 bases, J shed 5 bases, and the junction held 10 bases outside the gene matches. The CDR3 bases are TGTGCCAGCAGTCAAGGACAGGGCCTGGAAACTGAAGCTTTCTTT. Protein: CASSQGQGLETEAFF.

The chain links TRBV28 to TRBJ1-6; D may be TRBD1 (5 bases). CDR1 is MDHEN, CDR2 SYDVKM, per germline. This CDR3 region has 13 residues. The V gene lost 10 bases and the J gene lost 5 bases, with 12 bases spanning the gap. CDR3: CATGAVDNSPLHF. For the CDR3, the DNA is TGTGCCACCGGGGCTGTGGATAATTCACCCCTCCACTTT.

The chain combines TRBV2 with TRBJ2-1; 7 bases are a match to TRBD2. Germline CDR1 is SNHLY and CDR2 is FYNNEI. Trimming cost V 4 bases and J 2 bases; bases outside gene matches: 5. This CDR3 has 15 amino acids. The CDR3 nucleotides are TGTGCCAGCAGTGCATTTGGGGGGGCCTACAATGAGCAGTTCTTC. This sequence encodes CASSAFGGAYNEQFF.

This chain links TRBV19 with TRBJ2-3; D is perhaps TRBD1 (6 bases). Germline assignment: CDR1 LNHDA and CDR2 SQIVND (reference sequence). CDR3 length: 13 residues. V shed 5 bases and J shed 4 bases, with 10 bases lying between them. CDR3 bases: TGTGCCAGTAGTTTACAGGGCCCAGATACGCAGTATTTT. Protein product: CASSLQGPDTQYF.

CDR3 DNA sequence: TGTGCCAGCAGCTTTTCGGGGTACAATGAGCAGTTCTTC. This encodes CASSFSGYNEQFF. The chain combines TRBV5-8 with TRBJ2-1; a possible D gene is TRBD2 (5 bases). This CDR3 region has 13 residues. Trimming left V 2 bases short and J 4 bases short, with 7 bases between. The V gene's germline CDR1 is SGHTS and CDR2 YDEGEE.

The chain joins TRBV6-1 to TRBJ1-2; 8 bases are shared with TRBD1. The CDR3 sequence is 17 residues long. CDR1 is MNHNS, CDR2 SASEGT, per germline. With V trimmed by 0 bases and J by 4 bases, 10 bases remained unmatched. CDR3 loop: CASSEAYDRGDSYGYTF. The CDR3 DNA follows: TGTGCCAGCAGTGAAGCGTACGACAGGGGTGACTCCTATGGCTACACCTTC.

The rearrangement links TRBV19 to TRBJ1-1; D is uncertain. Trimming took 3 bases from V and 1 from J, leaving 6 bases between them. CDR1 LNHDA and CDR2 SQIVND come from the germline V gene (reference sequence). The CDR3 loop spans 13 amino acids. The CDR3 loop is CASSIDRNTEAFF. CDR3 nucleotides: TGTGCCAGTAGTATTGACCGGAACACTGAAGCTTTCTTT.